This T cell receptor (beta chain) was captured by sequencing in a study of OX40 agonist ivuxolimab in advanced cancers. Study information: Ivuxolimab, an antibody acting as an agonist of OX40 (CD134), was used to treat patients. Ivuxolimab was administered intravenously to patients at 0.01 to 10 mg/kg every 2 weeks. Allowance was made for prior anti-PD-1, anti-PD-L1 or anti-CTLA-4 therapy, and roughly 40% had some.

Libraries were prepared by immunoSEQ multiplex PCR; TCRdb keeps only in-frame clonotypes and omits some of them. Seen here are about 70,000 clones, 86% observed once, and the top ten hold approximately 6.9%. This clonotype originated in an adult with an advanced solid tumor such as melanoma, head and neck, liver or kidney cancer. The specimen comprised CD4+ or CD8+ T cells sorted from blood, sampled in a trial of the OX40 agonist ivuxolimab.

The CDR3: CASSPIVHNEQFF. CDR3 coding DNA: TGCGCCAGCAGCCCCATTGTCCACAATGAGCAGTTCTTC. The chain has TRBV5-1 and TRBJ2-1; no reliable D call. Trimming pared 4 bases from V and 5 bases from J, leaving 10 bases between. This CDR3 has 13 residues. Germline CDR1 and CDR2: SGHRS and YFSETQ.